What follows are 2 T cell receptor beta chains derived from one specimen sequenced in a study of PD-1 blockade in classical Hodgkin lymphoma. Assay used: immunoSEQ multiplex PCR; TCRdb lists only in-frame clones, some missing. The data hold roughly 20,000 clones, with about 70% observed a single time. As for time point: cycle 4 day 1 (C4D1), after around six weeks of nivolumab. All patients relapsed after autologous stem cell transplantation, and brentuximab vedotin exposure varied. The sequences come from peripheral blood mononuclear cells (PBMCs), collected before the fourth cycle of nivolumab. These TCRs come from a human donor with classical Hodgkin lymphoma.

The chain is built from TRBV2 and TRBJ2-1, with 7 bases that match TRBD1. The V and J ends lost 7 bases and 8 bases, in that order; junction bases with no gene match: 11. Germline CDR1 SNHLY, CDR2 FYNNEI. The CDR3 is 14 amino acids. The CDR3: CASTVDRVKDEQFF. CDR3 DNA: TGTGCCAGCACCGTAGACAGGGTCAAGGATGAGCAGTTCTTC.

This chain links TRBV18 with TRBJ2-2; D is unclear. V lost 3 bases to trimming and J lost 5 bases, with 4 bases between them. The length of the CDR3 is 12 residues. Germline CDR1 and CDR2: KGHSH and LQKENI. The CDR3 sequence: CASSPRTGELFF. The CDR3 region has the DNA TGTGCCAGCTCACCGCGTACCGGGGAGCTGTTTTTT. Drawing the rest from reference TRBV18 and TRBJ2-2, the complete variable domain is NAGVMQNPRHLVRRRGQEARLRCSPMKGHSHVYWYRQLPEEGLKFMVYLQKENIIDESGMPKERFSAEFPKEGPSILRIQQVVRGDSAAYFCASSPRTGELFFGEGSRLTVL.